The 13 T cell receptor beta chains below all came from one sample that was sequenced in a study of T cells in Graves' hyperthyroidism and ophthalmopathy. RNA transcripts served as the template for amplifying TCR beta CDR3 regions. When the TCR CDR3 underwent first-round RT-PCR, the HTBI primer set was used. TCRdb re-derived calls from the multiplex PCR reads in MiXCR, one entry per CDR3 protein. The table includes around 350,000 distinct CDR3 sequences, about 20% detected once. The specimen was blood. Receptor source: a woman aged 18 to 35 with Graves' hyperthyroidism.

This chain links TRBV5-1 with TRBJ1-5, with a tentative D call TRBD1 (6 bases). The CDR3 is 14 amino acids. The V end was cut by 0 bases, the J end by 6 bases, with 10 bases between. Germline V gene data show CDR1 as SGHRS and CDR2 as YFSETQ. The CDR3 here is CASSLEGGGQPQHF. The CDR3 DNA is TGCGCCAGCAGCTTGGAAGGGGGAGGTCAGCCCCAGCATTTT.

This clonotype was seen only a few times. The rearrangement links TRBV7-2 to TRBJ2-7; D is undetermined. This CDR3 comprises 11 residues. V was clipped by 6 bases and J by 5 bases, with 8 bases between them. From germline, CDR1 is SGHTA and CDR2 FQGNSA. The CDR3 here is CASSRSHEQYF. In DNA form, the CDR3 reads TGTGCCAGCAGTCGTTCCCACGAGCAGTACTTC.

In its sample, this clonotype was seen a few times. The V and J genes are TRBV30 and TRBJ2-5, with 9 bases matching TRBD2. V lost 1 base, J lost 4 bases, and 13 bases stayed unmatched. The CDR3 spans 17 residues. CDR1 and CDR2 (germline): GTSNPN, SVGIG (reference sequence). This CDR3 is CAWSEGLAGGVGETQYF. In DNA form, the CDR3 reads TGTGCCTGGAGTGAAGGCTTGGCGGGGGGGGTAGGAGAGACCCAGTACTTC. Full variable domain (rest looked up from reference TRBV30 and TRBJ2-5): SQTIHQWPATLVQPVGSPLSLECTVEGTSNPNLYWYRQAAGRGLQLLFYSVGIGQISSEVPQNLSASRPQDRQFILSSKKLLLSDSGFYLCAWSEGLAGGVGETQYFGPGTRLLVL.

This clonotype was recorded at least ten times. V gene TRBV2 combines with J gene TRBJ1-1; 7 nucleotides align to TRBD1. Looked up from germline, CDR1 is SNHLY and CDR2 is FYNNEI. CDR3 size: 16 residues. Trimming took 9 bases from V and 1 from J; bases not matched to a gene: 14. CDR3 bases: TGTGCCAGTAACAAGTTTGCGGGACAGCCGAACACTGAAGCTTTCTTT. Protein product: CASNKFAGQPNTEAFF.

The rearrangement links TRBV15 to TRBJ1-5, with 8 bases identical to TRBD1. This CDR3 contains 14 residues. V dropped 7 bases and J dropped 6; count of bases not matched to a gene: 8. Germline values: CDR1 LNHNV, CDR2 YYDKDF (reference sequence). Here the CDR3 DNA reads TGTGCCACCACCTTGGACAGGGTGGGTCAGCCCCAGCATTTT. It translates to CATTLDRVGQPQHF. The variable domain in full, with the rest retrieved from reference TRBV15 and TRBJ1-5, is DAMVIQNPRYQVTQFGKPVTLSCSQTLNHNVMYWYQQKSSQAPKLLFHYYDKDFNNEADTPDNFQSRRPNTSFCFLDIRSPGLGDTAMYLCATTLDRVGQPQHFGDGTRLSIL.

This clonotype was detected ten times or more. In nucleotides, the CDR3 is TGCGCCAGCAGCCCAGGGACAGGGGCCGAGCAGTACTTC. Its protein product is CASSPGTGAEQYF. The gene calls are TRBV5-1 and TRBJ2-7; TRBD1 aligns across 10 bases. The CDR3 length is 13 residues. J gave up 6 bases and V 4 bases, and 4 bases lay outside the gene matches. Per the germline V gene, CDR1 is SGHRS and CDR2 is YFSETQ.

This clonotype was observed at least ten times. The rearrangement joins TRBV6-5 to TRBJ2-1; 10 bases are shared with TRBD1. The CDR3 is 17 amino acids. The germline V gene encodes CDR1 MNHEY and CDR2 SVGAGI. Trimming removed 0 bases from V and 4 bases from J; junction bases left unmatched: 6. CDR3 in DNA: TGTGCCAGCAGTTACTCTCCGACAGGGGGCATGTACAATGAGCAGTTCTTC. Translated, it gives CASSYSPTGGMYNEQFF.

Ten or more counts support this clonotype. The chain recombines TRBV29-1 with TRBJ2-7; D is perhaps TRBD1 (8 bases). The ends were cut back, 6 bases at V and 4 bases at J, with 13 bases in the middle. Germline V gene lookup returns CDR1 SQVTM and CDR2 ANQGSEA. This CDR3 comprises 12 residues. CDR3 sequence: CSVGQGGYEQYF. The CDR3 DNA sequence: TGCAGCGTCGGACAGGGAGGGTACGAGCAGTACTTC.

This clonotype was counted at least ten times. The chain is built from TRBV5-1 and TRBJ1-2, with 7 bases that match TRBD1. The V segment lost 2 bases and the J segment 2 bases; nucleotides outside the gene matches: 3. This CDR3 comprises 14 residues. Germline values: CDR1 SGHRS, CDR2 YFSETQ. The CDR3 DNA reads TGCGCCAGCAGCTTCGGACAGGAAAACTATGGCTACACCTTC. Translated, it gives CASSFGQENYGYTF.

The rearrangement uses TRBV6-1 and TRBJ1-1; D perhaps matches TRBD1 (6 bases). V shed 3 bases and J shed 1 base, with 9 bases lying between them. The germline CDR1 and CDR2 sequences are MNHNS and SASEGT. This CDR3 has 14 residues. The CDR3 region is CASSDRDKNTEAFF. The CDR3 DNA follows: TGTGCCAGCAGTGACCGGGACAAGAACACTGAAGCTTTCTTT.

This clonotype occurred many times. V gene TRBV27 combines with J gene TRBJ1-1; the match to TRBD1 covers 8 bases. The germline CDR1 and CDR2 sequences are MNHEY and SMNVEV (reference sequence). V was pared by 9 bases and J by 0 bases, with 18 bases of the junction left unmatched. The CDR3 covers 18 residues. The CDR3 sequence: CARGDPPRQGKLNTEAFF. The CDR3 coding sequence is TGTGCCAGGGGCGATCCCCCACGACAGGGGAAATTGAACACTGAAGCTTTCTTT.

Ten or more counts support this clonotype. The chain links TRBV20-1 to TRBJ2-1; D possibly uses TRBD1 or TRBD2 (5 bases each). V was shortened by 5 bases and J by 10 bases, with 12 bases between the two germline ends. Germline CDR1 DFQATT, CDR2 SNEGSKA (reference sequence). The CDR3 consists of 11 residues. CDR3 DNA: TGCAGTGCTGGGACGGCGGACGAGCAGTTCTTC. It specifies CSAGTADEQFF.

This clonotype came up many times. The chain has TRBV15 and TRBJ1-5, with D maybe TRBD1 (5 bases). CDR1 and CDR2 from the germline V gene are LNHNV and YYDKDF (reference sequence). The ends were cut back, 4 bases at V and 5 bases at J, with 15 bases in the middle. The CDR3 runs 15 residues. CDR3 region: CATSTPTVSDQPQHF. The CDR3 region has the DNA TGTGCCACCAGCACTCCGACAGTTTCCGATCAGCCCCAGCATTTT.